This T cell receptor (beta chain) was identified in a study of CD8+ T cells in alopecia areata. Study-level points and caveats: Numerous clones, expanded in lesions, remained in scalp and blood during tofacitinib.

V lost 3 bases and J lost 1, with 10 bases in between. The CDR3 covers 14 residues. The germline CDR1 and CDR2 sequences are PRHDT and FYEKMQ (reference sequence). A word on this clone: Its antigen is not identified.

Treatment given: oral pan-JAK inhibitor, 5-10 mg twice daily. Isolated RNA was reverse transcribed into cDNA used as the sequencing template. Method: immunoSEQ multiplex PCR; TCRdb's copy keeps in-frame clones and lacks some. The sample records approximately 140,000 clones, 86% being singletons. This specimen was CD8+ T cells sorted from blood, taken at week 4, from a patient treated with tofacitinib. The clonotype originates from a human donor with alopecia areata. The genes are TRBV13 and TRBJ2-7; D is perhaps TRBD1 or TRBD2 (7 bases each). The CDR3 region is CASSLQGGSYEQYF. Written as DNA, the CDR3 is TGTGCCAGCAGCTTGCAGGGGGGGTCCTACGAGCAGTACTTC.